The 11 T cell receptor beta chains listed next were all sequenced from one sample in a study of OX40 agonist ivuxolimab in advanced cancers. The table came from immunoSEQ multiplex PCR; TCRdb's copy has only in-frame clones and leaves some out. The data hold approximately 26,000 clones, with 85% observed a single time. The sample consisted of CD4+ or CD8+ T cells sorted from blood, taken in a trial of the OX40 agonist ivuxolimab. Receptor source: an adult with an advanced solid tumor such as melanoma, head and neck, liver or kidney cancer.

The J gene is TRBJ2-5, the V gene TRBV6-5, with 11 bases matching TRBD2. Germline trimming cut 3 bases from V and 5 bases from J; bases unmatched to any gene: 8. In germline, CDR1 is MNHEY, CDR2 SVGAGI. There are 16 residues in the CDR3. CDR3 sequence: CASSYLAGGPGETQYF. CDR3 bases: TGTGCCAGCAGTTATTTAGCGGGGGGGCCGGGGGAGACCCAGTACTTC.

The chain joins TRBV5-6 to TRBJ2-7, with a weak D call TRBD1 (7 bases). The CDR3 runs 14 residues. Trimming removed 1 base from V and 6 bases from J, with 14 bases in between. Per germline, CDR1 SGHDT and CDR2 YYEEEE. In DNA, the CDR3 is TGTGCCAGCAGCTTGCGGACAGGACTACGCGAGCAGTACTTC. It is translated as CASSLRTGLREQYF. The full variable domain, rest sourced from reference TRBV5-6 and TRBJ2-7, is DAGVTQSPTHLIKTRGQQVTLRCSPKSGHDTVSWYQQALGQGPQFIFQYYEEEERQRGNFPDRFSGHQFPNYSSELNVNALLLGDSALYLCASSLRTGLREQYFGPGTRLTVT.

The chain joins TRBV27 to TRBJ1-2, with TRBD1 identical over 7 bases. The V gene's germline CDR1 is MNHEY and CDR2 SMNVEV (reference sequence). V lost 7 bases and J lost 4; bases outside the gene matches: 9. The CDR3 loop spans 14 amino acids. CDR3 DNA: TGTGCCAGCAAACAACAGGGGAGTGCCTATGGCTACACCTTC. Its protein product is CASKQQGSAYGYTF.

The chain combines TRBV15 with TRBJ1-2; TRBD1 is a possible D gene (5 bases). The CDR3 length is 14 residues. Germline V gene lookup returns CDR1 LNHNV and CDR2 YYDKDF (reference sequence). Between the trimmed V and J ends, which lost 5 bases and 7 bases, there was a span of 17 bases. Here the CDR3 reads CATSSFRGVSGYTF. CDR3 nucleotides: TGTGCCACCAGCTCATTCCGGGGGGTATCTGGCTACACCTTC.

J is TRBJ2-2 and V is TRBV7-6, with 8 nucleotides matching TRBD2. The germline V gene encodes CDR1 SGHVS and CDR2 FNYEAQ. J lost 3 bases, V lost 5 bases, and 8 bases had no gene match. The length of the CDR3 is 16 residues. The DNA of the CDR3 is TGTGCCAGCAGCCCGGCCGGACTAGCAGACACCGGGGAGCTGTTTTTT. As protein: CASSPAGLADTGELFF.

This clone was recorded only once. The chain links TRBV27 to TRBJ2-1, with D perhaps TRBD1 (5 bases). The germline CDR1 and CDR2 sequences are MNHEY and SMNVEV (reference sequence). V was clipped by 2 bases and J by 0 bases, with 8 bases between them. The CDR3 has 15 residues. The CDR3 here is CASSLTGASYNEQFF. The CDR3 coding sequence is TGTGCCAGCAGTTTAACAGGAGCCTCCTACAATGAGCAGTTCTTC.

This clone is medium-sized. The gene calls are TRBV7-9 and TRBJ2-3; D not certain. Germline V gene lookup returns CDR1 SEHNR and CDR2 FQNEAQ (reference sequence). Trimming removed 5 bases at V and 3 bases at J, with 15 bases between. This CDR3 region has 15 residues. Here the CDR3 DNA reads TGTGCCAGCAGCCCAGACGCACAGCGAACAGATACGCAGTATTTT. It yields the protein CASSPDAQRTDTQYF.

J is TRBJ2-1 and V is TRBV9; D may be TRBD2 (5 bases). Germline V gene sequence: CDR1 SGDLS, CDR2 YYNGEE. Trimming cost V 4 bases and J 4 bases, with 12 bases left between them. This CDR3 has 14 amino acids. Written as DNA, the CDR3 is TGTGCCAGCAGCACTAGTATTGGGTACAATGAGCAGTTCTTC. Amino acid sequence: CASSTSIGYNEQFF.

The rearrangement links TRBV2 to TRBJ1-4, with 8 bases aligning to TRBD1. V lost 10 bases and J lost 3; bases outside the gene matches: 13. Per germline, CDR1 SNHLY and CDR2 FYNNEI. The CDR3 sequence is 16 residues long. The CDR3 coding sequence is TGTGCCACCCAGGGGGCCCTCCTTGGGGCTAATGAAAAACTGTTTTTT. Translating gives CATQGALLGANEKLFF.

The genes are TRBV4-1 and TRBJ2-1; D gene ambiguous. The V gene's germline CDR1 is MGHRA and CDR2 YSYEKL. V shed 1 base and J shed 7 bases, with 8 bases lying between them. The CDR3 totals 13 residues. The CDR3 sequence: CASSQGSRNEQFF. The CDR3 DNA reads TGCGCCAGCAGCCAAGGATCCAGGAATGAGCAGTTCTTC.

For the CDR3, the DNA is TGTGCCAGCAGTCGACAGGGAGGTTCCACTGGCTACACCTTC. It encodes CASSRQGGSTGYTF. The chain recombines TRBV6-1 with TRBJ1-2, with TRBD1 matching over 7 bases. Losses at the gene ends were 5 bases for V and 7 bases for J; bases not matched to a gene: 10. Germline V CDR1 and CDR2: MNHNS, SASEGT. The CDR3 length is 14 residues.